A single sample is the source of the 10 T cell receptor beta chains below, sequenced in a study of blood T cell repertoires in COVID-19. Only in-frame clones appear in the TCRdb table, and some are missing; sequencing was by immunoSEQ multiplex PCR. Of 100,000 to 150,000 clones listed, about 79% are singletons. The material sequenced was peripheral blood. The receptor source for this set is a woman in her seventies with acute or convalescent COVID-19.

The chain uses TRBV4-3 and TRBJ2-1, with D perhaps TRBD2 (6 bases). The V and J ends lost 0 bases and 2 bases respectively, with 8 bases between them. The CDR3 has 15 residues. Germline V gene sequence: CDR1 LGHNA, CDR2 YSLEER. The CDR3 sequence: CASSQDSGAYNEQFF. The DNA of the CDR3 is TGCGCCAGCAGCCAAGATTCGGGGGCCTACAATGAGCAGTTCTTC.

This sequence joins TRBV3-1 (or the pseudogene TRBV3-2) and TRBJ1-1; 9 positions agree with TRBD1. The CDR3 totals 15 residues. The V gene end was trimmed by 6 bases and the J gene end by 2 bases; junction bases not matched to a gene: 7. From germline, CDR1 is LGHDT and CDR2 YNNKEL (reference sequence). CDR3 loop: CASSRLGQGNTEAFF. In DNA, the CDR3 is TGTGCCAGCAGTCGACTGGGACAGGGTAACACTGAAGCTTTCTTT.

J is TRBJ1-6 and V is TRBV18, with D uncertain. The CDR3 is 14 residues long. Germline V gives CDR1 KGHSH, CDR2 LQKENI. Trimming pared 6 bases from V and 7 bases from J, leaving 13 bases between. This chain's CDR3 is CASSPNWSNSPLHF. For the CDR3, the DNA is TGTGCCAGCTCCCCCAACTGGAGCAATTCACCCCTCCACTTT.

This sequence joins TRBV7-2 and TRBJ2-3; 7 bases fit TRBD2. CDR3 length: 16 amino acids. The trim removed 6 bases at V and 2 bases at J, leaving 11 bases unmatched. The germline V gene encodes CDR1 SGHTA and CDR2 FQGNSA. The CDR3 loop is CASRSREGVPTDTQYF. The DNA for the CDR3 is TGTGCCAGCAGGAGTAGGGAGGGTGTTCCCACAGATACGCAGTATTTT.

This clone occurred once. The chain has TRBV5-1 and TRBJ1-3, with 7 nucleotides matching TRBD1. CDR1 and CDR2 (germline): SGHRS, YFSETQ. Germline trimming cut 0 bases from V and 1 base from J; bases unmatched to any gene: 7. CDR3 size: 17 residues. The CDR3 reads CASSLDGQEKSGNTIYF. CDR3 coding DNA: TGCGCCAGCAGCTTGGATGGACAGGAAAAATCTGGAAACACCATATATTTT.

In regard to this clone: A read error may produce the germline difference seen at one junction end. This chain links TRBV25-1 with TRBJ1-1, with D unclear. From germline, CDR1 is MGHDK and CDR2 SYGVNS. The CDR3 length is 12 residues. CDR3 in DNA: TGTGCCAGCAGTGAATTTGTGGGCCGGCTGATCTTT. It encodes CASSEFVGRLIF.

This clone has more than one count but fewer than ten. V is TRBV9 and J is TRBJ1-2; 7 bases map to TRBD1. Trimming at V came to 3 bases and at J to 4 bases, leaving 12 bases not matched to a gene. The CDR3 loop spans 16 amino acids. CDR1 is SGDLS and CDR2 is YYNGEE in the germline V gene. CDR3 nucleotide sequence: TGTGCCAGCAGCGCCGAGGCAAGGGGGCAGCCCTATGGCTACACCTTC. It translates to CASSAEARGQPYGYTF.

J is TRBJ1-6 and V is TRBV3-1 (or the pseudogene TRBV3-2), with 9 bases that match TRBD1. The CDR3 has 14 residues. J was trimmed by 8 bases and V by 4 bases; bases with no gene match: 3. Germline-derived CDR1 and CDR2 are LGHDT and YNNKEL (reference sequence). CDR3 in DNA: TGTGCCAGCAGCCCTGGACAGGGGTATTCACCCCTCCACTTT. This sequence encodes CASSPGQGYSPLHF.

The chain recombines TRBV19 with TRBJ2-7; TRBD1 aligns across 8 bases. CDR3 size: 14 residues. V gave up 3 bases and J gave up 2 bases; unmatched junction bases: 3. Germline V gives CDR1 LNHDA, CDR2 SQIVND (reference sequence). This CDR3 reads CASSIGTGPYEQYF. In nucleotides, the CDR3 is TGTGCCAGTAGTATCGGGACAGGACCCTACGAGCAGTACTTC.

The chain uses TRBV11-2 and TRBJ2-7; tentative D call: TRBD1 (6 bases). The germline V gene encodes CDR1 SGHAT and CDR2 FQNNGV. The V end was cut by 1 base, the J end by 6 bases, with 7 bases between. This CDR3 is 12 amino acids long. Here the CDR3 reads CASSLGGGEQYV. The CDR3 coding sequence is TGTGCCAGCAGCTTAGGAGGGGGCGAGCAGTACGTC.